One TCR beta chain is described in this entry. This record comes from a study of OX40 agonist ivuxolimab in advanced cancers. Clones were read by immunoSEQ multiplex PCR, and TCRdb kept only the in-frame ones, dropping some. Here the sample spans around 40,000 clones, 82% being singletons. The CDR3 spans 17 residues. Unmatched junction bases numbered 4, after V lost 0 bases and J lost 2 bases. Germline CDR1 reads LNHDA; CDR2 reads SQIVND (reference sequence). The sequences come from CD4+ or CD8+ T cells sorted from blood, collected in a trial of the OX40 agonist ivuxolimab. This clonotype was sampled from an adult with an advanced solid tumor such as melanoma, head and neck, liver or kidney cancer. The chain recombines TRBV19 with TRBJ2-3; 11 nucleotides align to TRBD2. Here the CDR3 DNA reads TGTGCCAGTAGTATAGATGTGACTAGCGGGAACACAGATACGCAGTATTTT. Translation: CASSIDVTSGNTDTQYF.